Listed below are T cell receptor beta chains from one sample, sequenced in a study of patients and donors after allogeneic stem cell transplantation. TCRdb redid the calling of the RT-PCR reads with MiXCR, one entry per CDR3 protein. The table includes about 160,000 distinct CDR3 sequences, about two fifths detected once. Sequenced: blood, either unsorted or a sorted T cell fraction (not recorded which). The source is a human donor who was either an allogeneic HSCT recipient or a stem cell or donor lymphocyte infusion donor (not recorded which). It is not recorded whose cells these are; they may come from a transplant donor. Each CDR3 is given with its conserved first and last residue. D genes are given only for firm matches. Clone size appears in some rows only: once, few, many, or a class for an expanded clone.

d_call clone_size j_call v_call cdr3_nt cdr3_aa
- - TRBJ1-2 TRBV6-1 TGTGCCAGCAGTGAAGACCCGGGGGCCGTAGGTGGCTACACCTTC CASSEDPGAVGGYTF
TRBD1 few TRBJ2-3 TRBV7-7 TGTGCTAGCAGCCAATCCGGGACAGGAACAGATACGCAGTATTTT CASSQSGTGTDTQYF
- - TRBJ1-2 TRBV5-1 TGCGCCAGCAGCTTGGATACGGCCGACTATGGCTACACCTTC CASSLDTADYGYTF
- - TRBJ1-2 TRBV12-3/TRBV12-4 TGTGCCAGCAGTTTAGGGACATTGGATGGCTACACCTTC CASSLGTLDGYTF
TRBD1 - TRBJ1-6 TRBV28 TGTGCCAGCATGGATAGGACAGGGGTTAATTCACCCCTCCACTTT CASMDRTGVNSPLHF
TRBD1 few TRBJ1-2 TRBV27 TGTGCCAGCAGCCTTGACCGACAGGGAGGAAAGTATGGCTACACCTTC CASSLDRQGGKYGYTF
- few TRBJ1-1 TRBV28 TGTGCCAGCAGTTTCCTACAGGGAGAAGCTTTCTTT CASSFLQGEAFF
- few TRBJ1-1 TRBV7-9 TGTGCCAGCAGCTTAGCTCAATCGGTGAACACTGAAGCTTTCTTT CASSLAQSVNTEAFF
- few TRBJ2-7 TRBV20-1 TGCAGTGCCCCGGAAGGGATTAGCTCCTACGAGCAGTACTTC CSAPEGISSYEQYF
- - TRBJ1-5 TRBV12-3/TRBV12-4 TGTGCCAGCAGGTACCGGGCAAATCAGCCCCAGCATTTT CASRYRANQPQHF
TRBD1 - TRBJ1-5 TRBV3-1 TGTGCCAGCAGCCAAGATAGCAGGGGGCACCAGCCCCAGCATTTT CASSQDSRGHQPQHF
- - TRBJ1-4 TRBV28 TGTGCCAGCAGTTTCGTACTCGTTGCAACTAATGAAAAACTGTTTTTT CASSFVLVATNEKLFF
- few TRBJ1-2 TRBV12-3/TRBV12-4 TGTGCCAGCAGCGAAACAGGGACTAACTATGGCTACACCTTC CASSETGTNYGYTF
- - TRBJ1-3 TRBV11-2 TGTGCCAGCAGCTTAGTGAAGAGTGAGCGAAACACCATATATTTT CASSLVKSERNTIYF
- few TRBJ1-3 TRBV9 TGTGCCAGCAGCGTAGCCCCGCGAAACACCATATATTTT CASSVAPRNTIYF
- - TRBJ2-7 TRBV10-3 TGTGCCATCAGTGAGGACCACCCGCGCTACGAGCAGTACTTC CAISEDHPRYEQYF
TRBD1 many TRBJ1-6 TRBV12-3/TRBV12-4 TGTGCCAGCAGCCTGGGACAGGGAGGGAGCTATAATTCACCCCTCCACTTT CASSLGQGGSYNSPLHF
TRBD1 - TRBJ1-4 TRBV28 TGTGCCAGCAGCGCCGACAGGGGGGGCGTTGAAAAACTGTTTTTT CASSADRGGVEKLFF
- - TRBJ1-2 TRBV6-5 TGTGCCAGCAGTTACTGGGGGGGAAACTATGGCTACACCTTC CASSYWGGNYGYTF
- few TRBJ2-3 TRBV10-3 TGTGCCATCAGGGAAATGACAGGAACCACAGATACGCAGTATTTT CAIREMTGTTDTQYF
TRBD1 few TRBJ1-6 TRBV5-4 TGTGCCAGCAGCTTGGAGGGACAGGGGGATTCACCCCTCCACTTT CASSLEGQGDSPLHF
- few TRBJ2-7 TRBV27 TGTGCCAGCAGCTTTAACAGGGCCAACGAGCAGTACTTC CASSFNRANEQYF
TRBD1 - TRBJ2-2 TRBV14 TGTGCCAGCAGCCCAGGGGGCGCGGACACCGGGGAGCTGTTTTTT CASSPGGADTGELFF
TRBD1 - TRBJ1-5 TRBV7-9 TGTGCCAGCAGCTTTGACCCAGTATTGGACAGGGAGCCGGGGCCCCAGCATTTT CASSFDPVLDREPGPQHF
- - TRBJ2-3 TRBV12-3/TRBV12-4 TGTGCCAGCCGCTTTGCAGGGGGCACAGATACGCAGTATTTT CASRFAGGTDTQYF
- few TRBJ1-5 TRBV6-2/TRBV6-3 TGTGCCAGCAGTTACCTGTTTACCGGACGGACAAATCAGCCCCAGCATTTT CASSYLFTGRTNQPQHF
TRBD2 - TRBJ2-7 TRBV12-3/TRBV12-4 TGTGCCAGCAGTCCGGGGACTAGCGGCGTATACGAGCAGTACTTC CASSPGTSGVYEQYF
- - TRBJ1-2 TRBV19 TGTGCCAGTAGTTCAGACAGGCCAACAAGAAATGGCTACACCTTC CASSSDRPTRNGYTF
TRBD1 - TRBJ1-4 TRBV5-8 TGTGCCAGCAGCTCGGGACAGGGTACACGAACAACTAATGAAAAACTGTTTTTT CASSSGQGTRTTNEKLFF
- - TRBJ1-2 TRBV4-3 TGCGCCAGCAGCCATGGACGGACCTATGGCTACACCTTC CASSHGRTYGYTF
- few TRBJ1-6 TRBV6-6 TGTGCCAGCAGCCAGCCTTATAATTCACCCCTCCACTTT CASSQPYNSPLHF
- - TRBJ1-1 TRBV6-5 TGTGCCAGCAGTTACCGACCCTCAGGGGCTGGGACTGAAGCTTTCTTT CASSYRPSGAGTEAFF
TRBD1 few TRBJ1-6 TRBV12-3/TRBV12-4 TGTGCCAGCAGTGTCACAGGGGGGGGATCACCCCTCCACTTT CASSVTGGGSPLHF
- - TRBJ2-3 TRBV4-3 TGCGCCAGCAGCCAAGATGTGGCGGCGGCAGATACGCAGTATTTT CASSQDVAAADTQYF
- few TRBJ2-2 TRBV12-3/TRBV12-4 TGTGCCAGCAGTTTCGTAGCCCCCGGGGAGCTGTTTTTT CASSFVAPGELFF
TRBD1 few TRBJ1-1 TRBV28 TGTGCCAGCAGTTTATCGGACAGGGGTAGGGGGAAAGCTTTCTTT CASSLSDRGRGKAFF
TRBD2 - TRBJ2-7 TRBV7-6 TGTGCCAGCAGCGCAGTCTGGCGGGGGAACCACGAGCAGTACTTC CASSAVWRGNHEQYF
- - TRBJ1-5 TRBV5-1 TGCGCCAGCAGCCCGACGGGGGTCCAGCCCCAGCATTTT CASSPTGVQPQHF
TRBD1 - TRBJ2-2 TRBV3-1 TGTGCCAGCAGCGCCCGGACAGGGCGGTTGAACACCGGGGAGCTGTTTTTT CASSARTGRLNTGELFF
- once TRBJ2-1 TRBV29-1 TGCAGCGTTGGGTGGACAGTCTGGGGGCATGAGCAGTTCTTC CSVGWTVWGHEQFF
- few TRBJ1-3 TRBV7-9 TGTGCCAGCAGAGACAGACGGGACGTGGGAAACACCATATATTTT CASRDRRDVGNTIYF
- - TRBJ1-2 TRBV20-1 TGCAGTGCTAGAGCCAGGGTGCATGGCTACACCTTC CSARARVHGYTF